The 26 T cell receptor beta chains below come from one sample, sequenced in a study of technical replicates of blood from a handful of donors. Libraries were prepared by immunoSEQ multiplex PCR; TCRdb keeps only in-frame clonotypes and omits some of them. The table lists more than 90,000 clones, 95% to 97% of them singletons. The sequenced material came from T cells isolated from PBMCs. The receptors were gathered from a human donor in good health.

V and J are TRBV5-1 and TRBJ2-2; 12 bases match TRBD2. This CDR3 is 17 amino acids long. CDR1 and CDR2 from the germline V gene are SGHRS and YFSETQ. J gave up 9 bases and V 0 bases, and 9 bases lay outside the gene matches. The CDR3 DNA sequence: TGCGCCAGCAGCTTGGACTCTAGCGGGAGGGCCTTAAGGGAGCTGTTTTTT. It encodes CASSLDSSGRALRELFF.

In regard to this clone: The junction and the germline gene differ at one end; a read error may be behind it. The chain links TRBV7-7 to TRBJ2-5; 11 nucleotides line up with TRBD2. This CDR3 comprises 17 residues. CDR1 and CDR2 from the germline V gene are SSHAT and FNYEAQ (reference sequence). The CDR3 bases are TGTGCTAGCAGCTTACTAGCGGGAGAGCTTTCATTAGAGACCCAGTACTTC. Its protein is CASSLLAGELSLETQYF.

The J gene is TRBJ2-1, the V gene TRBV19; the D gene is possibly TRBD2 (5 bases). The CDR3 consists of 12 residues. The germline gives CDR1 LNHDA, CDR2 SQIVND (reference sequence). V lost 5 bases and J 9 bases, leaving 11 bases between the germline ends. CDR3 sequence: CASSPRGIEQFF. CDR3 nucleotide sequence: TGTGCCAGTAGTCCACGGGGAATTGAGCAGTTCTTC.

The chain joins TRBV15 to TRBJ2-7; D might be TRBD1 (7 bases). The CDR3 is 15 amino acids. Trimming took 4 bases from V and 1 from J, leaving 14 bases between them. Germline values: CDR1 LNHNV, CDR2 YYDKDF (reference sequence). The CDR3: CATSTGGTASYEQYF. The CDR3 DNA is TGTGCCACCAGCACAGGGGGGACGGCGTCCTACGAGCAGTACTTC. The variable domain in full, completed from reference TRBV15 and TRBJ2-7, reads DAMVIQNPRYQVTQFGKPVTLSCSQTLNHNVMYWYQQKSSQAPKLLFHYYDKDFNNEADTPDNFQSRRPNTSFCFLDIRSPGLGDTAMYLCATSTGGTASYEQYFGPGTRLTVT.

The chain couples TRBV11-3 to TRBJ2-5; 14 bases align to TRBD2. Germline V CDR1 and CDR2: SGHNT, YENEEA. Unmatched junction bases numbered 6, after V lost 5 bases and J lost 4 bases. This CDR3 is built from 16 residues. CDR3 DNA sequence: TGTGCCAGCAGCGCCGGGACTAGCGGGAGCAGAGAGACCCAGTACTTC. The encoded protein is CASSAGTSGSRETQYF.

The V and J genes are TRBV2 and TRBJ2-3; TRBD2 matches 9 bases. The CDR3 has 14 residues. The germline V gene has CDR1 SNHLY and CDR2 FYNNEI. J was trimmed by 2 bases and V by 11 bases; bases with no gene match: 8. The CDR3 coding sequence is TGTGCCGGTGCCGGGACTAGCCTCACAGATACGCAGTATTTT. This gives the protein CAGAGTSLTDTQYF.

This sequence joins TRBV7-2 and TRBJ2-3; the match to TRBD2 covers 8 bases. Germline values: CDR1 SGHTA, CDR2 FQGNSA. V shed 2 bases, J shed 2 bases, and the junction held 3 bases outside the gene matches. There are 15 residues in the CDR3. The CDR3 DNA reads TGTGCCAGCAGCTTAACTAGCGGATACACAGATACGCAGTATTTT. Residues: CASSLTSGYTDTQYF.

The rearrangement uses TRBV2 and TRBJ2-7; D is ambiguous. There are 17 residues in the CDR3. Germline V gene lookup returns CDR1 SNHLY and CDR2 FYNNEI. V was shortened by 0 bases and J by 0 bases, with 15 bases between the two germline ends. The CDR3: CASSEALFGSSSYEQYF. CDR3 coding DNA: TGTGCCAGCAGTGAAGCGCTTTTTGGCTCCAGCTCCTACGAGCAGTACTTC.

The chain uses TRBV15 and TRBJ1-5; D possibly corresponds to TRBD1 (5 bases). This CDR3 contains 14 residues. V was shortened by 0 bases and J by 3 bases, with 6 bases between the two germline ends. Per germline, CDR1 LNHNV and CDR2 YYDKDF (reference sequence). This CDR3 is CATSRDRVNQPQHF. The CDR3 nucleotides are TGTGCCACCAGCAGAGACAGGGTCAATCAGCCCCAGCATTTT.

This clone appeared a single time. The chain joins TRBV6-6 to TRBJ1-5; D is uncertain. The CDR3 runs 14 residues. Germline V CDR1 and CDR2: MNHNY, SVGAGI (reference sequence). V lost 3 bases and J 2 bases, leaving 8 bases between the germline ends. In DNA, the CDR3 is TGTGCCAGCAGTTATAGCGGGGGCAATCAGCCCCAGCATTTT. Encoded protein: CASSYSGGNQPQHF.

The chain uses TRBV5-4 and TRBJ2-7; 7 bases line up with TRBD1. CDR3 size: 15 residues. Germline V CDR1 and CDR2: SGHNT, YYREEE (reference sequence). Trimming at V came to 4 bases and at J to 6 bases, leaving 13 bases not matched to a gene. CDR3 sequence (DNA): TGTGCCAGCAGCCGAATGACAGGGACCTCCCCCGAGCAGTACTTC. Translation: CASSRMTGTSPEQYF.

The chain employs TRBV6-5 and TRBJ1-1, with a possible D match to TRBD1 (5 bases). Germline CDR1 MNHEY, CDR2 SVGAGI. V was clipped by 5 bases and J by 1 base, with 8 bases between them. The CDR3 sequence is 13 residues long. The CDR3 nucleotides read TGTGCCAGCAGTATACAGGAGAACACTGAAGCTTTCTTT. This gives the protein CASSIQENTEAFF.

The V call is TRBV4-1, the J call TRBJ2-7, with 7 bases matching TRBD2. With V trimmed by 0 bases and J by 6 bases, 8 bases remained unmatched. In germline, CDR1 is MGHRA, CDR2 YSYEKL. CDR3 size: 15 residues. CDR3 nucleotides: TGCGCCAGCAGCCAAGAACCGGGAGGTGGCCCCGAGCAGTACTTC. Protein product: CASSQEPGGGPEQYF.

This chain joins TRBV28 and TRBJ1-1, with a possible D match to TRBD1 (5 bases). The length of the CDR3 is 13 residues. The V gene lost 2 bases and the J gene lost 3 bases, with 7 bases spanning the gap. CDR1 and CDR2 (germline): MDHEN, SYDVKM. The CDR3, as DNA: TGTGCCAGCAGTTTAGGGGGGGACACTGAAGCTTTCTTT. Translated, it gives CASSLGGDTEAFF.

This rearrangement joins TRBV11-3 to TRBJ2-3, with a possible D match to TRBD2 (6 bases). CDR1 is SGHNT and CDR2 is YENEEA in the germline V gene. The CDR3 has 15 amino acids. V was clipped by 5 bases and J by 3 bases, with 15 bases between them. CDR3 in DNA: TGTGCCAGCAGCCAGGCCACTAGCACGACAGATACGCAGTATTTT. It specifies CASSQATSTTDTQYF.

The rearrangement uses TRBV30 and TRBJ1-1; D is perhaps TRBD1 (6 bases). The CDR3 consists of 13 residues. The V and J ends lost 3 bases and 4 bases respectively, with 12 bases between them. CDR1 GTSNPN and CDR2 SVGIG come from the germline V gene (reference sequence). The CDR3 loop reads CAWRRDRTTEAFF. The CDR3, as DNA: TGTGCCTGGAGAAGAGACAGGACCACTGAAGCTTTCTTT.

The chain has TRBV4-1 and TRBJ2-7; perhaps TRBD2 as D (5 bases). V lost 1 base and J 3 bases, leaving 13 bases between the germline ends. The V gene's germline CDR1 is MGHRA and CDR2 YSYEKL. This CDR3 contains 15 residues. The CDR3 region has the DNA TGCGCCAGCAGCCAAGTACTAGGGCCTAACTACGAGCAGTACTTC. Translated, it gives CASSQVLGPNYEQYF.

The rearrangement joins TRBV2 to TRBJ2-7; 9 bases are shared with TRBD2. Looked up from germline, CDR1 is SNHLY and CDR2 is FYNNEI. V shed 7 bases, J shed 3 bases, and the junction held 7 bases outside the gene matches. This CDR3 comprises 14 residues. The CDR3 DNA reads TGTGCCAGCAAGGAGGCGGGAGGGCTCTACGAGCAGTACTTC. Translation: CASKEAGGLYEQYF.

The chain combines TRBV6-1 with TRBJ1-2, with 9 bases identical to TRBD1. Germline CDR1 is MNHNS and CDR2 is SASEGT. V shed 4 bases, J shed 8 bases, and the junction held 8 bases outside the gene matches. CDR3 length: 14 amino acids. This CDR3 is CASSGRTGDSGYTF. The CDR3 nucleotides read TGTGCCAGCAGTGGCCGGACAGGGGATAGCGGCTACACCTTC.

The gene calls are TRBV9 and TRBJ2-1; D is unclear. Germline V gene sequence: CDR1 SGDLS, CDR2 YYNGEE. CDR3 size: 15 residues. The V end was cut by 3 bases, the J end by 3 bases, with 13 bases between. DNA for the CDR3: TGTGCCAGCAGCGCCCGAGTGTTTGGCTACAATGAGCAGTTCTTC. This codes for CASSARVFGYNEQFF.

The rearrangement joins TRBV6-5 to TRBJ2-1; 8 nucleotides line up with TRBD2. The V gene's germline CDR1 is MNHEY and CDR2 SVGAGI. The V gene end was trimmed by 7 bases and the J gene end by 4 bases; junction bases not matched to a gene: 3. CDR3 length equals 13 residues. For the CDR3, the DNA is TGTGCCAGCACAGCGGGAGCTTACAATGAGCAGTTCTTC. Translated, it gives CASTAGAYNEQFF.

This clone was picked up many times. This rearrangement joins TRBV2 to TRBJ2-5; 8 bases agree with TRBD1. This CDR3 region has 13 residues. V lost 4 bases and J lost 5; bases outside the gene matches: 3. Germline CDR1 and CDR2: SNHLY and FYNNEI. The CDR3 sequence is CASSANRGETQYF. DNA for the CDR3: TGTGCCAGCAGTGCTAACAGGGGGGAGACCCAGTACTTC.

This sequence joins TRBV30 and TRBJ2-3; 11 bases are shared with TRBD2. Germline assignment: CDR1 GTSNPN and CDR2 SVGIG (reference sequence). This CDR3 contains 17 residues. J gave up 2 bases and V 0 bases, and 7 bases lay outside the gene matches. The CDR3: CAWSVPTSGDFTDTQYF. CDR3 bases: TGTGCCTGGAGTGTACCGACTAGCGGGGACTTCACAGATACGCAGTATTTT.

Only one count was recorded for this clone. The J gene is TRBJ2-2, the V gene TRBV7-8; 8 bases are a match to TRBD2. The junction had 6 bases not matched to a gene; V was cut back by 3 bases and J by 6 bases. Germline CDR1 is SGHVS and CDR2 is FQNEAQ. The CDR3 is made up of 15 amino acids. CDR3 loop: CASSFSGGPAGELFF. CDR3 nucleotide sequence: TGTGCCAGCAGCTTCAGCGGGGGCCCAGCCGGGGAGCTGTTTTTT.

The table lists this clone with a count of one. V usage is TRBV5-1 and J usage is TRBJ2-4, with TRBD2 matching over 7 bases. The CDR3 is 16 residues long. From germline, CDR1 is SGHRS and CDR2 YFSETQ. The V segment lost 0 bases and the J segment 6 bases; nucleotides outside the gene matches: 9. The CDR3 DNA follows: TGCGCCAGCAGCTTGGATTCGGGACTATTGGGAAACATTCAGTACTTC. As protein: CASSLDSGLLGNIQYF.

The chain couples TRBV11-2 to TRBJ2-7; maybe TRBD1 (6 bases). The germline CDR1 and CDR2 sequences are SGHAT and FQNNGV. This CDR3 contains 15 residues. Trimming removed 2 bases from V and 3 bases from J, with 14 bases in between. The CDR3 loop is CASSLIGQNYYEQYF. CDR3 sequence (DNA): TGTGCCAGCAGCTTAATAGGACAGAATTACTACGAGCAGTACTTC.